Each of the 18 T cell receptor beta chains below was sequenced from the same sample in a study of T cell changes during pregnancy in multiple sclerosis. The method was immunoSEQ multiplex PCR; TCRdb's version includes in-frame clones alone and lacks a portion of them. The table lists 40,000 or so clones, approximately 90% of them singletons. The input for sequencing was CD4+ T cells from peripheral blood mononuclear cells, taken in the first trimester of pregnancy. These receptors all stem from a female donor in good health, enrolled as a control in a pregnancy study.

This sequence joins TRBV6-1 and TRBJ2-5; 8 nucleotides match TRBD2. The CDR3 runs to 16 residues. V was pared by 3 bases and J by 5 bases, with 11 bases of the junction left unmatched. Germline lookup yields CDR1 MNHNS and CDR2 SASEGT. The CDR3 DNA sequence: TGTGCCAGCAGTGAGTCAAACGGGGGGGCCAGGGAGACCCAGTACTTC. Protein product: CASSESNGGARETQYF.

The chain couples TRBV28 to TRBJ2-7; D may be TRBD1 (6 bases). The CDR3 length is 13 residues. Trimming cost V 6 bases and J 6 bases, with 15 bases left between them. Germline CDR1 reads MDHEN; CDR2 reads SYDVKM. The CDR3 spells CASRPRQAGEQYF. Written as DNA, the CDR3 is TGTGCCAGCAGGCCCAGACAGGCTGGCGAGCAGTACTTC.

The J gene is TRBJ1-5, the V gene TRBV6-1; D ambiguous. The germline gives CDR1 MNHNS, CDR2 SASEGT. V lost 4 bases to trimming and J lost 5 bases, with 9 bases between them. The CDR3 totals 13 residues. CDR3 in amino acids: CASSVTGYQPQHF. The CDR3 nucleotides read TGTGCCAGCAGTGTGACCGGGTATCAGCCCCAGCATTTT.

V usage is TRBV29-1 and J usage is TRBJ2-1; no clear D gene. Germline V lookup: CDR1 SQVTM, CDR2 ANQGSEA. Deletions cut 3 bases from V and 2 bases from J, with 2 bases between. The CDR3 consists of 11 residues. The CDR3 protein is CSVDTYNEQFF. In DNA form, the CDR3 reads TGCAGCGTTGACACCTACAATGAGCAGTTCTTC.

The V and J genes are TRBV6-1 and TRBJ2-7; 7 positions match TRBD1. The CDR3 sequence is 13 residues long. With V trimmed by 6 bases and J by 4 bases, 6 bases remained unmatched. In germline, CDR1 is MNHNS, CDR2 SASEGT. CDR3 protein: CASSDRVSYEQYF. The DNA for the CDR3 is TGTGCCAGCAGCGACAGGGTTTCATACGAGCAGTACTTC.

The V gene is TRBV5-1, the J gene TRBJ2-7, with a weak D call TRBD2 (7 bases). The CDR3 loop spans 14 amino acids. Germline V CDR1 and CDR2: SGHRS, YFSETQ. V lost 4 bases to trimming and J lost 2 bases, with 13 bases between them. The CDR3 is CASSLAGATYEQYF. Written as DNA, the CDR3 is TGCGCCAGCAGCCTTGCGGGGGCAACCTACGAGCAGTACTTC.

The CDR3 loop reads CASSLDRDGEQFF. As DNA, the CDR3 is TGTGCCAGCAGCTTGGACAGGGATGGTGAGCAGTTCTTC. J is TRBJ2-1 and V is TRBV5-6, with a tentative D call TRBD1 (6 bases). V gave up 0 bases and J gave up 9 bases, with 10 bases separating them. Germline CDR1 SGHDT, CDR2 YYEEEE. This CDR3 contains 13 residues.

The J gene is TRBJ1-6, the V gene TRBV6-6; the match to TRBD1 covers 8 bases. The CDR3 has 15 residues. J lost 7 bases, V lost 4 bases, and 6 bases had no gene match. Germline V gene data show CDR1 as MNHNY and CDR2 as SVGAGI (reference sequence). CDR3 nucleotide sequence: TGTGCCAGCAGTTTCTCACAGGGGGGGAATTCACCCCTCCACTTT. Translated, it gives CASSFSQGGNSPLHF.

This clone was found once. V usage is TRBV30 and J usage is TRBJ1-2; D unclear. V lost 4 bases, J lost 0 bases, and 9 bases lay in between. This CDR3 region has 13 residues. The germline V gene has CDR1 GTSNPN and CDR2 SVGIG (reference sequence). CDR3 in DNA: TGTGCCTGGACTCGACTCCCTAACTATGGCTACACCTTC. This translates into CAWTRLPNYGYTF.

The rearrangement links TRBV28 to TRBJ1-5; D call uncertain. Per the germline V gene, CDR1 is MDHEN and CDR2 is SYDVKM. V was shortened by 5 bases and J by 5 bases, with 13 bases between the two germline ends. This CDR3 has 14 residues. The DNA for the CDR3 is TGTGCCAGCAGTCAAGTGAGTAACTATCAGCCCCAGCATTTT. This encodes CASSQVSNYQPQHF.

The chain uses TRBV28 and TRBJ2-2; TRBD1 might be the D (6 bases). CDR3 length: 14 amino acids. The V gene's germline CDR1 is MDHEN and CDR2 SYDVKM. Trimming cost V 8 bases and J 4 bases, with 14 bases left between them. CDR3: CASRDRFFTGELFF. The CDR3 DNA follows: TGTGCCAGCCGTGACAGGTTTTTCACCGGGGAGCTGTTTTTT.

Regarding this clone: Other DNA sequences within the sample encode an identical CDR3. The chain recombines TRBV7-2 with TRBJ2-3, with 12 bases that match TRBD2. The CDR3 is made up of 18 amino acids. J gave up 0 bases and V 2 bases, and 6 bases lay outside the gene matches. CDR1 is SGHTA, CDR2 FQGNSA, per germline. CDR3 bases: TGTGCCAGCAGCTTAACGGCTAGCGGGGGGGCAAGCACAGATACGCAGTATTTT. Protein product: CASSLTASGGASTDTQYF.

V is TRBV11-3 and J is TRBJ2-1; no firm D call. The CDR3 totals 11 residues. V lost 0 bases and J 10 bases, leaving 4 bases between the germline ends. Germline CDR1 is SGHNT and CDR2 is YENEEA. The CDR3, as DNA: TGTGCCAGCAGCTTAGATGTAGAGCAGTTCTTC. This sequence encodes CASSLDVEQFF.

This clone was counted a single time. This chain uses TRBV29-1 with TRBJ2-3, with 9 bases matching TRBD2. Germline V gene lookup returns CDR1 SQVTM and CDR2 ANQGSEA. The V segment lost 7 bases and the J segment 2 bases; nucleotides outside the gene matches: 7. The CDR3 runs to 14 residues. The CDR3: CSAPTSGTTDTQYF. The CDR3 bases are TGCAGCGCTCCGACTAGCGGTACCACAGATACGCAGTATTTT.

The chain employs TRBV9 and TRBJ2-3; 7 bases fit TRBD2. Germline CDR1 reads SGDLS; CDR2 reads YYNGEE. With 2 bases clipped from V and 4 bases from J, the junction kept 1 base outside the gene matches. This CDR3 has 13 amino acids. CDR3 sequence: CASSVGGADTQYF. The CDR3 region has the DNA TGTGCCAGCAGCGTGGGAGGGGCAGATACGCAGTATTTT.

The chain combines TRBV11-2 with TRBJ1-4; D gene unclear. The germline V gene encodes CDR1 SGHAT and CDR2 FQNNGV. Deletions cut 5 bases from V and 4 bases from J, with 17 bases between. The CDR3 loop spans 16 amino acids. The chain's CDR3 is CASSIRAEGLNEKLFF. Written as DNA, the CDR3 is TGTGCCAGCAGCATAAGAGCAGAGGGCCTTAATGAAAAACTGTTTTTT.

J is TRBJ2-7 and V is TRBV4-1; tentatively, D is TRBD2 (6 bases). The CDR3 is made up of 15 amino acids. Germline CDR1 MGHRA, CDR2 YSYEKL. Trimming took 2 bases from V and 3 from J, leaving 14 bases between them. In DNA form, the CDR3 reads TGCGCCAGCAGCCAATCAGGCGGGGCCCTCTACGAGCAGTACTTC. It encodes CASSQSGGALYEQYF.

This clone appeared a single time. In DNA, the CDR3 is TGTGCCAGCAGTGGGGGCAGGGGGCCTAATGAAAAACTGTTTTTT. It codes for CASSGGRGPNEKLFF. J is TRBJ1-4 and V is TRBV2; TRBD1 matches at 8 bases. The CDR3 has 15 residues. The trim removed 4 bases at V and 3 bases at J, leaving 4 bases unmatched. The germline CDR1 and CDR2 sequences are SNHLY and FYNNEI. The full variable domain, with the rest looked up from reference TRBV2 and TRBJ1-4, is EPEVTQTPSHQVTQMGQEVILRCVPISNHLYFYWYRQILGQKVEFLVSFYNNEISEKSEIFDDQFSVERPDGSNFTLKIRSTKLEDSAMYFCASSGGRGPNEKLFFGSGTQLSVL.